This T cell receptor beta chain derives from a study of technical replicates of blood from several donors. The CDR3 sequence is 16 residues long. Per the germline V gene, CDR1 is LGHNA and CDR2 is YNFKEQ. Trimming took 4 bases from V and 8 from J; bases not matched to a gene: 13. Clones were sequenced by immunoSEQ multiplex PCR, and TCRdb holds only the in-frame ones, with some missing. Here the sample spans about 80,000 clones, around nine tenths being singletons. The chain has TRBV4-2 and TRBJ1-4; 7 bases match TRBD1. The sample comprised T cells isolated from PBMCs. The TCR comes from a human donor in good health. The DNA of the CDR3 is TGTGCCAGCAGCCGCCTCCGGGACAGTGAAGAAGAAAAACTGTTTTTT. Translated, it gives CASSRLRDSEEEKLFF.